The 22 T cell receptor beta chains presented below share a single source sample, sequenced in a study of CD8+ T cells in alopecia areata. Cell sorting was performed on pooled cutaneous lymph node cells with CD4, CD8alpha, NKG2D, NKG2ACE and other markers. Extraction of RNA preceded its reverse transcription into cDNA, which served as the sequencing template. TCRdb keeps only in-frame clones here, not all; method: immunoSEQ multiplex PCR. This sample has approximately 300,000 clones, each found more than once. Sequenced input: CD4+ T cells sorted from a lymph node. These receptor sequences come from a C3H/HeJ mouse with alopecia areata. For this strain, the MHC haplotype corresponds to H2-k.

This clone came up a few times. The gene symbols are mouse symbols. CDR3 bases read: TGTGCCAGCAGTGTACAGGGGGTCTAT. Residues: CASSVQGVY. The CDR3 in full is CASSVQGVYEQYF. V and J are TRBV13-1 and TRBJ2-7, with 8 nucleotides matching TRBD1. Coverage ceases 4 residues before the CDR3 finishes, and the germline J gene fills in the end. There are 13 residues in the CDR3. Germline V lookup: CDR1 NSHNY, CDR2 SYGAGN. The ends lost 3 bases at V and 3 bases at J; junction bases unmatched: 2.

This clone came up a few times. The genes are named according to mouse. The covered CDR3 bases are TGTGCCAGCAGTGATGCAGGGGACTCCTAT. This codes for CASSDAGDSY. The full CDR3 sequence reads CASSDAGDSYEQYF. The chain combines TRBV13-1 with TRBJ2-7; a possible D gene is TRBD1 (6 bases). The read stops 4 residues short of the end of the CDR3; the missing end is completed from the germline J gene. The germline gives CDR1 NSHNY, CDR2 SYGAGN. This CDR3 has 14 residues. V lost 0 bases, J lost 0 bases, and 7 bases lay in between.

This clone was detected a few times. Gene labels here are mouse ones. The read halts 4 residues ahead of the CDR3 end, with the missing end drawn from the germline J gene. J is TRBJ2-4 and V is TRBV13-1; D is perhaps TRBD2 (7 bases). Trimming stripped 2 bases from V and 0 bases from J, with 10 bases between. This CDR3 region has 15 residues. The germline gives CDR1 NSHNY, CDR2 SYGAGN. This CDR3 reads CASSEWGASQNTLYF. The CDR3 bases that were read are TGTGCCAGCAGTGAGTGGGGGGCTAGTCAAAAC.

Concerning this clone itself: Mouse germline and gene names are used. The CDR3 end lies 4 residues beyond the end of the read and is filled in from the germline J gene. Additional DNA sequences in this sample encode the identical CDR3. The rearrangement links TRBV19 to TRBJ2-3, with a weak D call TRBD1 (7 bases). Germline V gene lookup returns CDR1 FNHDT and CDR2 SITEND (reference sequence). Trimming removed 1 base at V and 0 bases at J, with 9 bases between. The CDR3 totals 15 residues. Incomplete CDR3 DNA: TGTGCCAGCAGTATAAGGGGGCTTAGTGCAGAA. Encoded protein: CASSIRGLSAE. The entire CDR3 sequence reads CASSIRGLSAETLYF.

In its sample, this clone was seen a few times. Gene names and germline refer to mouse. This CDR3 is CASSQQGNGQDTQYF. Partial CDR3 DNA: TGTGCCAGCAGCCAACAGGGGAATGGCCAAGAC. V usage is TRBV5 and J usage is TRBJ2-5; tentative D call: TRBD1 (6 bases). The read ends 4 residues before the CDR3 terminus; that terminus is restored from the germline J gene. In germline, CDR1 is LGHNA, CDR2 YNLKQL (reference sequence). The CDR3 sequence is 15 residues long. V lost 2 bases, J lost 2 bases, and 11 bases lay in between.

On this clone itself: The gene symbols are mouse symbols. The read falls 3 residues short of the CDR3 end, and the missing part is taken from the germline J gene. The same CDR3 also results from other DNA sequences found in this sample. This sequence joins TRBV1 and TRBJ1-6; TRBD1 agrees at 7 bases. TRBJ1-6 is placed among ORFs of uncertain function. The CDR3 runs to 14 residues. CDR1 is NSQYPW, CDR2 LRSPGD, per germline (reference sequence). J gave up 7 bases and V 4 bases, and 4 bases lay outside the gene matches. The CDR3 sequence: CTCSETGRNSPLYF. The part of the CDR3 DNA that was read is TGCACCTGCAGTGAGACAGGGAGAAATTCGCCC.

Regarding this clone: The germline and genes are mouse ones. The read ends 4 residues shy of where the CDR3 ends; the end is completed using the germline J gene. The chain uses TRBV13-1 and TRBJ2-3; D is perhaps TRBD2 (5 bases). CDR3 length: 15 amino acids. V was cut by 1 base and J by 2 bases, with 11 bases left in between. Germline V gene lookup returns CDR1 NSHNY and CDR2 SYGAGN. The sequenced part of the CDR3 DNA is TGTGCCAGCAGTGATCCGGCTGGGTATGCAGAA. Translated, it gives CASSDPAGYAE. The whole CDR3 region reads CASSDPAGYAETLYF.

This clone was counted a few times. The listed genes are named as in mouse. The observed sequence ends 4 residues before the CDR3 terminus, with the missing tail filled in from the germline J gene. The V call is TRBV13-2, the J call TRBJ2-3; TRBD2 aligns across 10 bases. Germline-derived CDR1 and CDR2 are NNHNN and SYGAGS (reference sequence). V trimming: 5 bases; J trimming: 4 bases; junction bases outside the gene matches: 4. The CDR3 length is 14 residues. The CDR3 DNA, read in part, is TGTGCCAGCGGCCGGACTGGGGGATCAGAA. Residues: CASGRTGGSE. The entire CDR3 is CASGRTGGSETLYF.

The sample holds a few counts of this clone. Genes here carry mouse names. The read gets to within 4 residues of the CDR3 end, and the germline J gene fills in the rest. This chain links TRBV1 with TRBJ2-7, with 8 bases aligning to TRBD2. Germline CDR1 reads NSQYPW; CDR2 reads LRSPGD (reference sequence). There are 14 residues in the CDR3. CDR3 DNA, as far as it was read: TGCACCTGCAGTGCTGGGGGGGTACTATAT. Protein sequence: CTCSAGGVLY. The complete CDR3 protein is CTCSAGGVLYEQYF.

As concerns this clone: Mouse gene names and germline throughout. The read halts 4 residues ahead of the CDR3 end, with the missing end drawn from the germline J gene. The same CDR3 arises from other DNA sequences in this sample as well. The rearrangement uses TRBV14 and TRBJ2-3; 7 nucleotides align to TRBD2. The CDR3 spans 14 residues. From germline, CDR1 is SGHDT and CDR2 FRDEAV. Trimming took 2 bases from V and 0 from J; bases not matched to a gene: 0. The CDR3 here is CASSFGGSAETLYF. The CDR3 bases that were read are TGTGCCAGCAGTTTTGGGGGGAGTGCAGAA.

As to this clone: These gene names are mouse names. Sequencing ends 4 residues short of the CDR3 end; the germline J gene provides the rest. The chain is built from TRBV19 and TRBJ2-1, with D perhaps matching TRBD1 (6 bases). The CDR3 has 14 residues. V was cut by 6 bases and J by 1 base, with 11 bases left in between. The germline CDR1 and CDR2 sequences are FNHDT and SITEND (reference sequence). The CDR3 loop is CASTRDINYAEQFF. Incomplete CDR3 DNA: TGTGCCAGCACCAGGGACATAAACTATGCT. The whole variable domain, filled in from reference TRBV19 and TRBJ2-1, reads GGIITQTPKFLIGQEGQKLTLKCQQNFNHDTMYWYRQDSGKGLRLIYYSITENDLQKGDLSEGYDASREKKSSFSLTVTSAQKNEMAVFLCASTRDINYAEQFFGPGTRLTVL.

This clone was found a few times. Gene names and germline match the mouse. With the read ending 4 residues before the CDR3 end, the germline J gene is used to fill in that end. V is TRBV5 and J is TRBJ1-2, with 9 bases fitting TRBD1. In germline, CDR1 is LGHNA, CDR2 YNLKQL (reference sequence). The CDR3 has 13 amino acids. The part of the CDR3 DNA that was read is TGTGCCAGCAGCCAGGGACAGGGCACC. Protein product: CASSQGQGT. The complete CDR3 protein is CASSQGQGTDYTF.

Comments on this clone: Genes and germline come from the mouse. Read data end 4 residues before the CDR3 end; the end is taken from the germline J gene. The sample holds other DNA sequences that translate to the same CDR3. The V call is TRBV1, the J call TRBJ1-2; 7 bases are a match to TRBD1. CDR3 length: 15 amino acids. V lost 5 bases and J lost 0; bases outside the gene matches: 6. Per germline, CDR1 NSQYPW and CDR2 LRSPGD (reference sequence). CDR3 loop: CTCSPRQGANSDYTF. Partial CDR3 DNA: TGCACCTGCAGTCCTCGACAGGGCGCAAACTCC.

This clone turned up a few times. All gene names here are mouse names. With the read ending 3 residues before the CDR3 end, the germline J gene is used to fill in that end. Other DNA variants within this sample encode the same CDR3. The chain employs TRBV19 and TRBJ1-6; the D is unclear. TRBJ1-6 is identified as an open reading frame with a role that is uncertain. The CDR3 is made up of 15 amino acids. V lost 2 bases and J lost 0, with 6 bases in between. Germline CDR1 FNHDT, CDR2 SITEND (reference sequence). Here the CDR3 reads CASSISSSYNSPLYF. CDR3 DNA (partial): TGTGCCAGCAGTATTAGCAGTTCCTATAATTCGCCC.

Remarks on this clone: Gene names and germline match the mouse. Incomplete CDR3 DNA: TGTGCCTGGAGCTCCAGGACAGAA. It translates to CAWSSRTE. The whole CDR3 sequence reads CAWSSRTETLYF. The rearrangement links TRBV31 to TRBJ2-3, with unresolved D. The observed sequence ends 4 residues before the CDR3 terminus, with the missing tail filled in from the germline J gene. CDR3 length: 12 amino acids. Germline CDR1 and CDR2: GKSSPN and SITVG. V was cut by 3 bases and J by 4 bases, with 8 bases left in between.

Worth noting for this clone: Gene names follow the mouse nomenclature. The observed sequence ends 4 residues before the CDR3 terminus, with the missing tail filled in from the germline J gene. This CDR3 is also generated by other DNA sequences in the sample. The genes are TRBV13-1 and TRBJ2-2; 10 bases match TRBD2. V gave up 3 bases and J gave up 0 bases; unmatched junction bases: 2. There are 16 residues in the CDR3. Germline V lookup: CDR1 NSHNY, CDR2 SYGAGN. The DNA read from the CDR3 is TGTGCCAGCAGTGGGACTGGGGGAGCAAACACCGGG. This translates into CASSGTGGANTG. The complete CDR3 sequence is CASSGTGGANTGQLYF.

Worth noting for this clone: Germline and genes: mouse. The CDR3 extends 4 residues past the end of the read, so its final part is completed from the germline J gene. The chain is built from TRBV13-1 and TRBJ2-1; tentative D call: TRBD1 (6 bases). V was shortened by 6 bases and J by 3 bases, with 13 bases between the two germline ends. The CDR3 totals 14 residues. Germline values: CDR1 NSHNY, CDR2 SYGAGN. CDR3 DNA (partial): TGTGCCAGCAAAAAGACAGGACTCTATGCT. As protein: CASKKTGLYA. In full, the CDR3 reads CASKKTGLYAEQFF.

This clone occurred many times. Gene names and germline match the mouse. Other DNA variants within this sample encode the same CDR3. The sequenced part of the CDR3 DNA is TGTGCTAGCAGTAGAATGGGAGAC. Residues: CASSRMGD. The full CDR3 protein reads CASSRMGDTQYF. V gene TRBV17 combines with J gene TRBJ2-5; no definite D call. The read ends 4 residues early relative to the CDR3; the germline J gene fills the gap. This CDR3 spans 12 amino acids. Germline V gene sequence: CDR1 MNHDT, CDR2 YYDKIL.

This clone occurred a few times. Gene names refer to mouse genes. The same CDR3 can be traced to other DNA sequences in this sample. CDR3 DNA (partial): TGTGCCAGCAGTGCTGGCAACACCGGG. It codes for CASSAGNTG. The entire CDR3 reads CASSAGNTGQLYF. V and J are TRBV13-3 and TRBJ2-2; no clear D. The CDR3 is cut off 4 residues early in the read; its end comes from the germline J gene. This CDR3 contains 13 residues. Germline CDR1 reads NNHDY; CDR2 reads SYVADS. V lost 3 bases, J lost 2 bases, and 5 bases lay in between.

This clone was seen a handful of times. Mouse gene names apply. The read finishes 4 residues shy of the CDR3 end, and the germline J gene is used to complete it. The chain joins TRBV13-1 to TRBJ1-2; D not certain. Trimming pared 3 bases from V and 1 base from J, leaving 10 bases between. This CDR3 has 14 residues. Germline CDR1 and CDR2: NSHNY and SYGAGN. The part of the CDR3 DNA that was read is TGTGCCAGCAGTGCTGAGCTGAAAAACTCC. It is translated as CASSAELKNS. The CDR3 reads in full as CASSAELKNSDYTF.

About this clone itself: Gene names refer to mouse genes. The read ends 4 residues shy of where the CDR3 ends; the end is completed using the germline J gene. The chain is built from TRBV1 and TRBJ1-1, with 9 bases fitting TRBD1. Germline loops: CDR1 NSQYPW, CDR2 LRSPGD (reference sequence). The CDR3 consists of 14 residues. The CDR3 spells CTCSARPGQGEVFF. The DNA read from the CDR3 is TGCACCTGCAGTGCCCGTCCGGGACAGGGA.

A remark on this clone: These gene names are mouse names. From the germline J gene comes the end of the CDR3, since the read stops 4 residues before it. The gene calls are TRBV13-3 and TRBJ1-2; weak D call: TRBD1 (5 bases). Trimming pared 0 bases from V and 3 bases from J, leaving 9 bases between. The CDR3 consists of 14 residues. Germline V gene data show CDR1 as NNHDY and CDR2 as SYVADS. CDR3 DNA, as far as it was read: TGTGCCAGCAGTGATGAGCGGGGGGACTCC. Encoded protein: CASSDERGDS. The entire CDR3 reads CASSDERGDSDYTF.